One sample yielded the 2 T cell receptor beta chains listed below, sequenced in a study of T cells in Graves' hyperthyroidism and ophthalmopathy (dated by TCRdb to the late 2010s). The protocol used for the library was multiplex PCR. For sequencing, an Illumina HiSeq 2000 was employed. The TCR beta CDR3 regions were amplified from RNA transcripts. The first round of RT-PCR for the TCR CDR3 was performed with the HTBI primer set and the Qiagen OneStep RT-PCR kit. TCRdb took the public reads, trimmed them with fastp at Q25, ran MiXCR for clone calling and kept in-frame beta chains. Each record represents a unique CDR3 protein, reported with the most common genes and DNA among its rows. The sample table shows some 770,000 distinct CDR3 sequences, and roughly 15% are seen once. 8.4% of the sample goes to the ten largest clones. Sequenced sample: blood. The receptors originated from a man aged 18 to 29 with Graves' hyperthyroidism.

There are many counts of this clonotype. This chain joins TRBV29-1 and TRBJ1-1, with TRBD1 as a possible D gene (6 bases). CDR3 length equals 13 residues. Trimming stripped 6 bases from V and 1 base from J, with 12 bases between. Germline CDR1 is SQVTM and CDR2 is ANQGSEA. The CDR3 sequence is CSVGDTTNTEAFF. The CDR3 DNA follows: TGCAGCGTCGGGGACACTACGAACACTGAAGCTTTCTTT.

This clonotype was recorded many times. CDR3 region: CSVPGQGTYNEQFF. DNA for the CDR3: TGCAGTGTCCCGGGACAGGGAACCTACAATGAGCAGTTCTTC. The genes are TRBV20-1 and TRBJ2-1, with 9 bases that match TRBD1. Germline assignment: CDR1 DFQATT and CDR2 SNEGSKA (reference sequence). The V segment lost 7 bases and the J segment 2 bases; nucleotides outside the gene matches: 6. The CDR3 loop spans 14 amino acids.